These 29 T cell receptor beta chains were all obtained from the same sample, sequenced in a study of response to subunit inactivated influenza vaccine. TCRdb called the RT-PCR reads again in MiXCR, with one record for every CDR3 protein. The table has about 540,000 distinct CDR3 sequences, under 30% seen once. These data also formed part of another study, on T cells expressing NK-cell markers. That paper notes: UMI-tagged 5'RACE template switching yielded the TCR beta cDNA.

Sample: CD4+ T cells sorted from PBMCs, taken 11 to 12 days after vaccination. All receptors derive from a man between 50 and 59 years old who received an inactivated influenza vaccine.

This clonotype has only a few counts. The CDR3 loop reads CASSLGAGTSNEKLFF. CDR3 DNA sequence: TGCGCCAGCAGCTTGGGGGCAGGAACGTCTAATGAAAAACTGTTTTTT. J is TRBJ1-4 and V is TRBV5-1; no firm D call. V gave up 0 bases and J gave up 3 bases, with 12 bases separating them. The CDR3 spans 16 residues. Germline V CDR1 and CDR2: SGHRS, YFSETQ.

The chain carries TRBV2 and TRBJ2-3, with D perhaps TRBD1 (5 bases). The CDR3 is 14 amino acids. Germline values: CDR1 SNHLY, CDR2 FYNNEI. V lost 3 bases, J lost 4 bases, and 11 bases lay in between. CDR3 protein: CASSEQGPSDTQYF. CDR3 sequence (DNA): TGTGCCAGCAGTGAGCAGGGTCCTTCAGATACGCAGTATTTT.

At least ten counts were recorded for this clonotype. CDR3 residues: CASSYSFGITPNEQFF. DNA for the CDR3: TGTGCCAGCAGTTACTCCTTCGGGATCACCCCCAATGAGCAGTTCTTC. The rearrangement links TRBV6-5 to TRBJ2-1; TRBD2 might be the D (5 bases). V shed 0 bases and J shed 6 bases, with 15 bases lying between them. This CDR3 has 16 residues. Germline V gene sequence: CDR1 MNHEY, CDR2 SVGAGI.

As to this clonotype: The conserved final phenylalanine or tryptophan is absent from the CDR3, which likely points to a read error. This sequence joins TRBV12-3 or TRBV12-4 and TRBJ1-2; perhaps TRBD1 as D (6 bases). Trimming removed 6 bases at V and 11 bases at J, with 13 bases between. The CDR3 length is 11 residues. The CDR3 sequence: CASSSGVGYTI. DNA for the CDR3: TGTGCCAGCAGCTCAGGGGTCGGTTACACCATC.

The sample holds a few counts of this clonotype. The V and J genes are TRBV20-1 and TRBJ2-4, with D hard to call. The germline gives CDR1 DFQATT, CDR2 SNEGSKA (reference sequence). Trimming stripped 3 bases from V and 3 bases from J, with 15 bases between. The CDR3 totals 15 residues. The CDR3 DNA reads TGCAGTGCTAGCTCTGCGCGGCCAATCAAAAACATTCAGTACTTC. This sequence encodes CSASSARPIKNIQYF.

This chain uses TRBV20-1 with TRBJ1-6; D not certain. Germline assignment: CDR1 DFQATT and CDR2 SNEGSKA (reference sequence). V was trimmed by 4 bases and J by 5 bases, leaving 3 bases between them. The CDR3 covers 11 residues. The CDR3 sequence: CSANNNSPLHF. CDR3 DNA: TGCAGTGCTAACAATAATTCACCCCTCCACTTT.

This clonotype was counted a few times. For the CDR3, the DNA is TGCAGTGCTAGTACGGTGGGATTGTACAATGAGCAGTTCTTC. Translation gives CSASTVGLYNEQFF. The J gene is TRBJ2-1, the V gene TRBV20-1; D unresolved. CDR1 DFQATT and CDR2 SNEGSKA come from the germline V gene (reference sequence). V shed 3 bases and J shed 4 bases, with 13 bases lying between them. The CDR3 loop spans 14 amino acids.

The chain recombines TRBV5-6 with TRBJ2-5, with a possible D match to TRBD2 (7 bases). The CDR3 runs to 16 residues. The germline V gene has CDR1 SGHDT and CDR2 YYEEEE. Trimming pared 3 bases from V and 5 bases from J, leaving 20 bases between. The CDR3 coding sequence is TGTGCCAGCAGCTACTCCTGGACAGTGGGGGGGGAGACCCAGTACTTC. Encoded protein: CASSYSWTVGGETQYF.

This clonotype was seen more than once but under ten times. V gene TRBV28 combines with J gene TRBJ1-2; D remains unclear. V was cut by 3 bases and J by 5 bases, with 7 bases left in between. This CDR3 region has 12 residues. The germline V gene has CDR1 MDHEN and CDR2 SYDVKM. The CDR3 sequence: CASSFPQYGYTF. In nucleotides, the CDR3 is TGTGCCAGCAGTTTCCCACAATATGGCTACACCTTC.

This chain joins TRBV6-2 or TRBV6-3 and TRBJ1-2; D is uncertain. This CDR3 has 13 amino acids. The ends were cut back, 1 base at V and 3 bases at J, with 6 bases in the middle. The germline CDR1 and CDR2 sequences are MNHEY and SVGEGT. This CDR3 is CASSYWGDYGYTF. For the CDR3, the DNA is TGTGCCAGCAGTTACTGGGGAGACTATGGCTACACCTTC.

This clonotype was counted between two and nine times. The genes are TRBV12-3 or TRBV12-4 and TRBJ2-3; D not certain. The length of the CDR3 is 14 residues. V dropped 3 bases and J dropped 5 bases, with 12 bases sitting between them. DNA for the CDR3: TGTGCCAGCAGTTTGAATCGTCGACTAGATACGCAGTATTTT. Protein product: CASSLNRRLDTQYF.

V gene TRBV6-2 or TRBV6-3 combines with J gene TRBJ2-1, with a tentative D call TRBD2 (7 bases). V lost 11 bases and J lost 0, with 17 bases in between. Per the germline V gene, CDR1 is MNHEY and CDR2 is SVGEGT. CDR3 size: 15 residues. The CDR3 coding sequence is TGTGCCTCCGGGGGGCTTAAAATCTCCTACAATGAGCAGTTCTTC. Its translation is CASGGLKISYNEQFF.

There are a few counts of this clonotype. The chain employs TRBV25-1 and TRBJ1-6; 8 nucleotides match TRBD1. Trimming took 8 bases from V and 1 from J; bases not matched to a gene: 4. There are 15 residues in the CDR3. Germline-derived CDR1 and CDR2 are MGHDK and SYGVNS. Here the CDR3 DNA reads TGTGCCAGCTCCAGGGGGCAGTCCTATAATTCACCCCTCCACTTT. This translates into CASSRGQSYNSPLHF.

This chain links TRBV5-5 with TRBJ2-2, with 7 bases aligning to TRBD2. This CDR3 has 15 amino acids. The germline V gene has CDR1 SGHKS and CDR2 YYEKEE (reference sequence). V lost 4 bases and J lost 4; bases outside the gene matches: 7. Here the CDR3 DNA reads TGTGCCAGCAGCCGACGGTTAGCGGGCACCGGGGAGCTGTTTTTT. Translated, it gives CASSRRLAGTGELFF.

Ten or more counts support this clonotype. Here the CDR3 reads CASSPQPLTGELFF. In nucleotides, the CDR3 is TGCGCCAGCAGCCCTCAGCCCCTCACCGGGGAGCTGTTTTTT. The rearrangement joins TRBV5-1 to TRBJ2-2; D uncertain. V was trimmed by 4 bases and J by 4 bases, leaving 11 bases between them. This CDR3 has 14 amino acids. CDR1 is SGHRS, CDR2 YFSETQ, per germline. Variable domain in full (rest from reference TRBV5-1 and TRBJ2-2): KAGVTQTPRYLIKTRGQQVTLSCSPISGHRSVSWYQQTPGQGLQFLFEYFSETQRNKGNFPGRFSGRQFSNSRSEMNVSTLELGDSALYLCASSPQPLTGELFFGEGSRLTVL.

V gene TRBV27 combines with J gene TRBJ2-2; weak D call: TRBD2 (5 bases). The CDR3 totals 13 residues. V was shortened by 5 bases and J by 5 bases, with 9 bases between the two germline ends. In germline, CDR1 is MNHEY, CDR2 SMNVEV (reference sequence). The CDR3 reads CASSESGTGELFF. In nucleotides, the CDR3 is TGTGCCAGCAGTGAGTCGGGGACCGGGGAGCTGTTTTTT.

V is TRBV20-1 and J is TRBJ2-6; perhaps TRBD2 as D (5 bases). Germline CDR1 DFQATT, CDR2 SNEGSKA (reference sequence). This CDR3 is 18 amino acids long. V dropped 0 bases and J dropped 0 bases, with 15 bases sitting between them. CDR3 loop: CSARDSRTPSSGANVLTF. CDR3 in DNA: TGCAGTGCTAGAGATTCAAGGACTCCGTCCTCTGGGGCCAACGTCCTGACTTTC.

This clonotype showed up just a few times. The chain combines TRBV20-1 with TRBJ1-6; TRBD1 agrees at 8 bases. Germline CDR1 reads DFQATT; CDR2 reads SNEGSKA (reference sequence). The CDR3 consists of 13 residues. V was pared by 6 bases and J by 11 bases, with 9 bases of the junction left unmatched. The CDR3 DNA sequence: TGCAGTGCAAACAGGGGGTCCGCAGCACCCCTCCACTTT. This translates into CSANRGSAAPLHF.

The V and J genes are TRBV5-1 and TRBJ1-1; D unclear. The CDR3 is made up of 14 amino acids. CDR1 and CDR2 (germline): SGHRS, YFSETQ. V gave up 4 bases and J gave up 0 bases, with 10 bases separating them. The CDR3 coding sequence is TGCGCCAGCAGCGCCGCCCGGTTGAACACTGAAGCTTTCTTT. Amino acid sequence: CASSAARLNTEAFF.

This chain connects TRBV10-3 to TRBJ2-7; possibly TRBD1 for D (7 bases). The ends were cut back, 6 bases at V and 5 bases at J, with 17 bases in the middle. CDR3 length equals 14 residues. Germline assignment: CDR1 ENHRY and CDR2 SYGVKD. The CDR3 region is CAISSQGGSDEQYF. CDR3 coding DNA: TGTGCCATCAGCTCCCAGGGGGGTTCTGACGAGCAGTACTTC.

Only a few counts were recorded for this clonotype. The chain couples TRBV29-1 to TRBJ2-2; 7 bases align to TRBD2. Per the germline V gene, CDR1 is SQVTM and CDR2 is ANQGSEA. V shed 4 bases and J 7 bases; nucleotides not matched to a gene: 6. CDR3 length equals 13 residues. CDR3 coding DNA: TGCAGCGTTGGCGGGAGAGCGAACGGGGAGCTGTTTTTT. It is translated as CSVGGRANGELFF.

The V gene is TRBV24-1, the J gene TRBJ2-3; D ambiguous. Germline V CDR1 and CDR2: KGHDR, SFDVKD. With 4 bases removed from V and 2 bases from J, the gap between germline ends came to 3 bases. CDR3 size: 12 residues. This chain's CDR3 is CATSEDTDTQYF. The CDR3 coding sequence is TGTGCCACCAGTGAGGACACAGATACGCAGTATTTT.

This clonotype was seen more than once but under ten times. The chain is built from TRBV7-9 and TRBJ2-3; perhaps TRBD1 as D (5 bases). Trimming left V 1 base short and J 2 bases short, with 7 bases between. The CDR3 length is 14 residues. Germline values: CDR1 SEHNR, CDR2 FQNEAQ (reference sequence). The CDR3 region has the DNA TGTGCCAGCAGCTTAGTAGGGGTCACAGATACGCAGTATTTT. Translated, it gives CASSLVGVTDTQYF.

This CDR3 reads CASSSGTSHLRDTQYF. The DNA for the CDR3 is TGCGCCAGCAGCTCCGGGACTAGCCATTTGAGAGATACGCAGTATTTT. The chain has TRBV5-1 and TRBJ2-3; 9 nucleotides agree with TRBD2. Germline CDR1 is SGHRS and CDR2 is YFSETQ. V lost 3 bases and J lost 5; bases outside the gene matches: 10. This CDR3 has 16 residues.

This clonotype was found a few times. The genes are TRBV20-1 and TRBJ2-3; the match to TRBD2 covers 10 bases. The junction had 8 bases not matched to a gene; V was cut back by 0 bases and J by 8 bases. In germline, CDR1 is DFQATT, CDR2 SNEGSKA (reference sequence). This CDR3 has 15 residues. The CDR3 DNA reads as TGCAGTGCTAGAGAGGGACTAGCGAGGGAGGGTACGCAGTATTTT. This translates into CSAREGLAREGTQYF.

The J gene is TRBJ2-5, the V gene TRBV24-1; TRBD2 is a possible D gene (5 bases). V lost 3 bases and J 5 bases, leaving 15 bases between the germline ends. The CDR3 contains 15 residues. CDR1 is KGHDR, CDR2 SFDVKD, per germline. CDR3 loop: CATSDPGLGSETQYF. CDR3 bases: TGTGCCACCAGTGATCCCGGCTTGGGGAGCGAGACCCAGTACTTC.

This clonotype was counted between two and nine times. This rearrangement joins TRBV7-9 to TRBJ2-5, with 14 bases matching TRBD2. Germline V gene sequence: CDR1 SEHNR, CDR2 FQNEAQ (reference sequence). This CDR3 spans 17 amino acids. V dropped 5 bases and J dropped 4; count of bases not matched to a gene: 9. CDR3 in DNA: TGTGCCAGCAGCCACGGGACTAGCGGGGGAACGAGAGAGACCCAGTACTTC. Its translation: CASSHGTSGGTRETQYF.

The chain is built from TRBV19 and TRBJ2-6; 7 nucleotides match TRBD1. With V trimmed by 3 bases and J by 2 bases, 7 bases remained unmatched. This CDR3 spans 17 amino acids. Germline V gene data show CDR1 as LNHDA and CDR2 as SQIVND (reference sequence). CDR3 coding DNA: TGTGCCAGTAGTATGAGTGGGACAGCTACTGGGGCCAACGTCCTGACTTTC. Amino acid sequence: CASSMSGTATGANVLTF.

This clonotype occurred many times. The V and J genes are TRBV10-3 and TRBJ2-3; 13 bases agree with TRBD2. The junction had 7 bases not matched to a gene; V was cut back by 1 base and J by 3 bases. In germline, CDR1 is ENHRY, CDR2 SYGVKD. CDR3 length equals 18 residues. The CDR3 spells CAISEWITSGRVTDTQYF. CDR3 nucleotides: TGTGCCATCAGTGAGTGGATAACTAGCGGGAGGGTGACAGATACGCAGTATTTT.